This TCR beta chain was identified in a study of T cells in women clearing cervical HPV infection. This table comes from immunoSEQ multiplex PCR, and its TCRdb copy is limited to in-frame clones, with some not included. This table holds about 37,000 clones. V was clipped by 2 bases and J by 4 bases, with 9 bases between them. Germline V lookup: CDR1 DFQATT, CDR2 SNEGSKA (reference sequence). The CDR3 is 13 residues long. Regarding this clone: The read stops 3 residues short of the end of the CDR3; the missing end is completed from the germline J gene.

The chain has TRBV20-1 and TRBJ1-5, with a possible D match to TRBD1 (6 bases). This clonotype originated in a woman between 18 and 70 years old with a cervical HPV16 infection that either progressed to CIN3+ or cleared (not recorded which). Sequenced material: blood buffy coat. The chain's CDR3 is CSARSGVNQPQHF. CDR3 DNA (partial): TGCAGTGCTAGATCAGGGGTGAATCAGCCC.